This paragraph covers one T cell receptor beta chain sequence. What it binds is not known. The data belong to a study of response to subunit inactivated influenza vaccine. Study-wide points: Only a handful of new T cells, the authors suggested, are recruited with each seasonal influenza vaccination.

TCRdb re-analysed the RT-PCR reads in MiXCR, keeping a single row per CDR3 protein. The table lists about 310,000 distinct CDR3 sequences, just over 20% of them singletons. Trimming stripped 1 base from V and 8 bases from J, with 9 bases between. The germline gives CDR1 SGHVS, CDR2 FNYEAQ. The CDR3 totals 13 residues. The sample here was PBMCs from blood, taken 21 months after vaccination. The sequence was collected from a man aged 50-75 years who received an inactivated influenza vaccine. The gene calls are TRBV7-6 and TRBJ2-1; no definite D call. The DNA of the CDR3 is TGTGCCAGCAGCTTAGGCCTTTTGGATGAGCAGTTCTTC. Its translation is CASSLGLLDEQFF. Based on the CDR3 plus reference TRBV7-6 and TRBJ2-1, the full variable domain is GAGVSQSPRYKVTKRGQDVALRCDPISGHVSLYWYRQALGQGPEFLTYFNYEAQQDKSGLPNDRFSAERPEGSISTLTIQRTEQRDSAMYRCASSLGLLDEQFFGPGTRLTVL.